This TCR beta chain was captured in a study of cytomegalovirus exposure and HLA in healthy donors. Study observations and caveats: The authors enumerated 180 or so TCR beta chains as linked to cytomegalovirus.

Remarks on this clone: Its target is not known.

This PCR relied on a set of 60 Vbeta primers and 13 Jbeta primers. The protocol was immunoSEQ multiplex PCR, while the TCRdb copy is restricted to in-frame clones and leaves out a portion. The repertoire holds 230,000 or so clones, with around 90% as singletons. V was pared by 5 bases and J by 8 bases, with 9 bases between. The CDR3 totals 10 residues. Germline V gene data show CDR1 as DFQATT and CDR2 as SNEGSKA (reference sequence). This rearrangement joins TRBV20-1 to TRBJ1-2; D gene ambiguous. Material for sequencing was PBMCs. The origin of this receptor is a girl aged 2-10 years in good health and CMV-seronegative. CDR3 sequence: CSARPGGYTF. The DNA of the CDR3 is TGCAGTGCTCGACCGGGGGGCTACACCTTC.